This T cell receptor beta chain was observed in a study of blood T cell repertoires in COVID-19. The CDR3 contains 13 residues. V lost 2 bases and J 1 base, leaving 4 bases between the germline ends. The germline V gene encodes CDR1 SGHRS and CDR2 YFSETQ. The authors' processing: Amplification with reference gene primers provided the estimates of nucleated cell counts. Method: immunoSEQ multiplex PCR; TCRdb's copy keeps in-frame clones and lacks some. Clone size and the V and J calls come from that table; the DNA yielded D and trimming. The sample holds around 200,000 clones, more than 70% seen once. This clonotype originated in a man between 18 and 29 years old with active or convalescent COVID-19. The V call is TRBV5-1, the J call TRBJ2-1, with D unclear. What was sequenced was peripheral blood. The chain's CDR3 is CASSFASYNEQFF. CDR3 bases: TGCGCCAGCAGCTTCGCGTCCTACAATGAGCAGTTCTTC.